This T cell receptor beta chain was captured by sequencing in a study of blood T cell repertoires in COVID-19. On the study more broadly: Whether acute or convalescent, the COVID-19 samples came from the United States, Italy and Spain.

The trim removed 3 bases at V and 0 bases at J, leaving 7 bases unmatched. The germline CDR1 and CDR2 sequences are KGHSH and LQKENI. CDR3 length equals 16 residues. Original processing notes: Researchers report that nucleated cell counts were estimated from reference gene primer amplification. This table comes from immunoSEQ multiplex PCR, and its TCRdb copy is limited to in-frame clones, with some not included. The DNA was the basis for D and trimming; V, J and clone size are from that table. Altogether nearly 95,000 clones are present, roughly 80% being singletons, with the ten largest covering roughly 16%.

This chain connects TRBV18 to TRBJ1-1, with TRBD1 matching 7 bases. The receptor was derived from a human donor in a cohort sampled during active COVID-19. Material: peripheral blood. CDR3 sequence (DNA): TGTGCCAGCTCACCTCCGGGACAGAGACTGAACACTGAAGCTTTCTTT. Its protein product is CASSPPGQRLNTEAFF. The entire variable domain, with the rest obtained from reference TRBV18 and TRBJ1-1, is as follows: NAGVMQNPRHLVRRRGQEARLRCSPMKGHSHVYWYRQLPEEGLKFMVYLQKENIIDESGMPKERFSAEFPKEGPSILRIQQVVRGDSAAYFCASSPPGQRLNTEAFFGQGTRLTVV.